The 4 T cell receptor beta chains given below trace back to one sample, sequenced in a study of T-cell memory formation after mild COVID-19. TCRdb reanalysed the 5' RACE reads using MiXCR and keeps one entry per CDR3 protein. The sample comprises 40,000 to 55,000 distinct CDR3 sequences, 12% of which are singletons, and approximately 24% rests with the top ten. Sequencing input: PBMCs or a T cell subset sorted from them (not recorded which). Every receptor here comes from a man aged 18 to 29 who had mild COVID-19 (a few samples of this study predate the infection). Cell type and time point are not known.

In its sample, this clonotype was seen many times. The gene calls are TRBV11-2 and TRBJ2-1; possible D gene TRBD1, 6 bases. The CDR3 covers 13 residues. V was trimmed by 7 bases and J by 4 bases, leaving 11 bases between them. CDR1 and CDR2 (germline): SGHAT, FQNNGV. CDR3 sequence reads: CASIKGGYNEQFF. As DNA, the CDR3 is TGTGCCAGCATAAAAGGGGGATACAATGAGCAGTTCTTC.

In this sample, this clonotype turned up many times. The gene calls are TRBV29-1 and TRBJ1-2; possible D gene TRBD1, 6 bases. Germline V gene data show CDR1 as SQVTM and CDR2 as ANQGSEA. The CDR3 consists of 13 residues. The V gene lost 5 bases and the J gene lost 1 base, with 11 bases spanning the gap. The CDR3: CSVKGGDNYGYTF. CDR3 coding DNA: TGCAGCGTTAAGGGGGGTGATAACTATGGCTACACCTTC.

This clonotype has more than one count but fewer than ten. A much larger clone lies one base from this, so it may be a read error. The genes are TRBV9 and TRBJ2-2, with unresolved D. The CDR3 totals 12 residues. Germline lookup yields CDR1 SGDLS and CDR2 YYNGEE. The V and J ends lost 2 bases and 4 bases respectively, with 3 bases between them. CDR3 sequence (DNA): TGTGCCAGCAGCGTGGGCACCGGGGAGCTGTTTTTT. This encodes CASSVGTGELFF.

In its sample, this clonotype was seen many times. J is TRBJ2-3 and V is TRBV6-5; TRBD2 aligns across 9 bases. Germline-derived CDR1 and CDR2 are MNHEY and SVGAGI. With V trimmed by 0 bases and J by 6 bases, 7 bases remained unmatched. The CDR3 has 16 amino acids. The CDR3: CASSYSPRGGRDTQYF. The CDR3 bases are TGTGCCAGCAGTTACTCGCCGCGGGGGGGCAGGGATACGCAGTATTTT.